This T cell receptor beta chain was observed in a study of blood T cell repertoires in COVID-19. Study overall: Sites in the United States, Italy and Spain provided acute and convalescent COVID-19 samples.

As handled by the study authors: Researchers report that nucleated cell counts were estimated from reference gene primer amplification. Only in-frame clones appear in the TCRdb table, and some are missing; sequencing was by immunoSEQ multiplex PCR. D and trimming come from the DNA, and the V and J calls and clone size come from that table. The table has more than 65,000 clones, around 80% seen once; the top ten hold about a fifth. The CDR3 extends over 18 amino acids. Germline-derived CDR1 and CDR2 are LGHDT and YNNKEL (reference sequence). V shed 2 bases, J shed 2 bases, and the junction held 7 bases outside the gene matches.

Sequenced material: peripheral blood. The chain carries TRBV3-1 (or the pseudogene TRBV3-2) and TRBJ2-3; 13 nucleotides match TRBD2. This sequence was found in a woman in her forties or fifties with acute or convalescent COVID-19. The CDR3 bases are TGTGCCAGCAGCCAATCCCGGACTAGCGGGGGATACACAGATACGCAGTATTTT. Protein: CASSQSRTSGGYTDTQYF.